These T cell receptor beta chains were read from a single sample in a study of T-cell memory formation after mild COVID-19. MiXCR, applied by TCRdb to the 5' RACE reads, yields one record per CDR3 protein. The repertoire holds about 240,000 distinct CDR3 sequences, with approximately 9% as singletons. Sequenced input: PBMCs or a T cell subset sorted from them (not recorded which). These TCRs come from a man younger than 35 who had mild COVID-19 (a few samples of this study predate the infection). Cell type and time point are not known. The CDR3 runs from the conserved cysteine through the conserved F or W. Each record gives: D gene, V gene, J gene, clone size, CDR3 DNA, CDR3 protein. A D gene is named only where the DNA matches it firmly. Not every row has a clone size; where given, it reads once, few, many or a size class.

NA	TRBV30	TRBJ2-2	NA	TGTGCCTGGGGAGTCGGCGGGGAGCTGTTTTTT	CAWGVGGELFF
NA	TRBV4-1	TRBJ1-3	NA	TGCGCCAGCAGCCAAGCTGGGGAGTCATACTCTGGAAACACCATATATTTT	CASSQAGESYSGNTIYF
TRBD2	TRBV5-1	TRBJ2-2	NA	TGCGCCAGCAGCTCTCTGGATAGCGGGGCCGCCGGGGAGCTGTTTTTT	CASSSLDSGAAGELFF
TRBD1	TRBV6-5	TRBJ2-5	few	TGTGCCAGCAGGATGACAGGGGGCCCCTCGTACCAAGAGACCCAGTACTTC	CASRMTGGPSYQETQYF
NA	TRBV6-5	TRBJ2-1	few	TGTGCCAGCAGTTACTCGAAGCCGGGCCTAGATGAGCAGTTCTTC	CASSYSKPGLDEQFF
NA	TRBV5-6	TRBJ1-2	few	TGTGCCAGCAGCAGGTCCACCAGGGGAGTTGGTGGCTACACCTTC	CASSRSTRGVGGYTF
TRBD1	TRBV18	TRBJ2-1	NA	TGTGCCAGCTCACCACGACAGGGTTTAGGGGTGGACGGTTACAATGAGCAGTTCTTC	CASSPRQGLGVDGYNEQFF
NA	TRBV20-1	TRBJ2-3	many	TGCAGTGCTAGCATCGGGGCCACAGATACGCAGTATTTT	CSASIGATDTQYF
TRBD2	TRBV29-1	TRBJ2-3	few	TGCAGCGTTGTTATTGCGGGGGGGCCGCAATTCACAGATACGCAGTATTTT	CSVVIAGGPQFTDTQYF
TRBD2	TRBV4-3	TRBJ2-3	few	TGCGCCAGCAGCCAAGAGTCGGGACTAGCGGCCACAGATACGCAGTATTTT	CASSQESGLAATDTQYF
NA	TRBV5-5	TRBJ1-5	NA	TGTGCCAGCAGCTTCCTTGGAAGTGGTCAGCCCCAGCATTTT	CASSFLGSGQPQHF
TRBD2	TRBV12-3/TRBV12-4	TRBJ2-2	few	TGTGCCAGCTGCAGACTAGCGGGGGGGCCCGGGGAGCTGTTTTTT	CASCRLAGGPGELFF
TRBD2	TRBV11-3	TRBJ2-7	NA	TGTGCCAGCAGCCCTAGACTAGCAGGCTACGAGCAGTACTTC	CASSPRLAGYEQYF
NA	TRBV15	TRBJ2-5	few	TGTGCCACCAGCAGAGTCGACGGTGAACAAGAGACCCAGTACTTC	CATSRVDGEQETQYF
NA	TRBV15	TRBJ1-5	few	TGTGCCACCAGCAACAGGGTTAATCAGCCCCAGCATTTT	CATSNRVNQPQHF
TRBD2	TRBV4-3	TRBJ2-7	few	TGCGCCAGCAGCCAAGCCAAGATAGCGGGAGGCTCCTACGAGCAGTACTTC	CASSQAKIAGGSYEQYF
NA	TRBV20-1	TRBJ2-7	NA	TGCAGTGCCCACCGCGCGGCGGGGACAGTTACCTACGAGCAGTACTTC	CSAHRAAGTVTYEQYF
NA	TRBV5-1	TRBJ2-1	many	TGCGCCAGCAGCTTGGAATTCGACCTAATGTACAATGAGCAGTTCTTC	CASSLEFDLMYNEQFF
NA	TRBV20-1	TRBJ2-7	NA	TGCAGTGCTAGCGACTTAGGGGCCTACGAGCAGTACTTC	CSASDLGAYEQYF
TRBD1	TRBV4-3	TRBJ1-3	NA	TGCGCCAGCAGCCCAGTACAGGGGAGAAACACCATATATTTT	CASSPVQGRNTIYF
TRBD1	TRBV9	TRBJ1-1	NA	TGTGCCAGCAGCACTCGACAGGGGGCCGGTGACGGCGGCACTGAAGCTTTCTTT	CASSTRQGAGDGGTEAFF
NA	TRBV29-1	TRBJ1-2	few	TGCAGCGCCCTCGGGGGGTCTGAGGGCGGCTACACCTTC	CSALGGSEGGYTF
TRBD1	TRBV20-1	TRBJ2-1	few	TGCAGTGCAGGGACAGGGAGGCATGAGCAGTTCTTC	CSAGTGRHEQFF
TRBD1	TRBV12-3/TRBV12-4	TRBJ1-6	few	TGTGCCAGCACCCAGATCCGGGGACAGAGCAGCTCCTATAATTCACCCCTCCACTTT	CASTQIRGQSSSYNSPLHF
TRBD1	TRBV5-1	TRBJ2-5	few	TGCGCCAGCAGCCAGGGGGCCGATCAGACCCAGTACTTC	CASSQGADQTQYF
NA	TRBV2	TRBJ2-1	NA	TGTGCCAGCTTAGGTGGTCTAGCATACAATGAGCAGTTCTTC	CASLGGLAYNEQFF
TRBD1	TRBV20-1	TRBJ1-5	NA	TGCAGTGCTCCCGGGACAGGGTCGAATCAGCCCCAGCATTTT	CSAPGTGSNQPQHF
NA	TRBV5-6	TRBJ1-5	few	TGTGCCAGCGGCCAGGGAGGGGTGAATCAGCCCCAGCATTTT	CASGQGGVNQPQHF
NA	TRBV20-1	TRBJ1-2	few	TGCAGTGGGGACAAAACCTATGGCTACACCTTC	CSGDKTYGYTF
TRBD1	TRBV3-1	TRBJ1-1	NA	TGTGCCAGCAGCCCACGGGGACAGGGCTCGTTCTTT	CASSPRGQGSFF
NA	TRBV6-6	TRBJ2-7	NA	TGTGCCAGCAGAACAGGGACCGAGCAGTACTTC	CASRTGTEQYF
TRBD1	TRBV19	TRBJ1-1	NA	TGTGCCAGTAGTCCGGGACAGGGTTCTGAAGCTTTCTTT	CASSPGQGSEAFF
TRBD2	TRBV20-1	TRBJ2-2	few	TGCAGTGCCCGACTAGCGGGGAGCACCGGGGAGCTGTTTTTT	CSARLAGSTGELFF
NA	TRBV7-3	TRBJ2-3	NA	TGTGCCAGCAGCCGAGGGGGGCGGGAAGATACGCAGTATTTT	CASSRGGREDTQYF
NA	TRBV4-3	TRBJ2-2	few	TGCGCCAGCAGCCAAGGGGGGAGAAACACCGGGGAGCTGTTTTTT	CASSQGGRNTGELFF
NA	TRBV6-5	TRBJ2-3	NA	TGTGCCAGCAGTTACTCGGGGTACACAGATACGCAGTATTTT	CASSYSGYTDTQYF
TRBD2	TRBV12-3/TRBV12-4	TRBJ2-3	many	TGTGCCAGCAGTCCTAGCGGGGGGCTTAGCACAGATACGCAGTATTTT	CASSPSGGLSTDTQYF
NA	TRBV29-1	TRBJ2-2	few	TGCAGCGCCGAAGGGGCATCGAACACCGGGGAGCTGTTTTTT	CSAEGASNTGELFF
TRBD1	TRBV20-1	TRBJ2-2	NA	TGCAGTGCTGGAGACCCCGGGACAGGCCGGATAGGGCTGTTTTTT	CSAGDPGTGRIGLFF
NA	TRBV7-2	TRBJ2-7	few	TGTGCCAGCAGCCCCTCCCGTGTCAGGGGTGCCTACGAGCAGTACTTC	CASSPSRVRGAYEQYF
TRBD1	TRBV4-1	TRBJ1-5	few	TGCGCCAGCAGCCCCATCGGACAGGGAAACAATCAGCCCCAGCATTTT	CASSPIGQGNNQPQHF
TRBD2	TRBV7-2	TRBJ2-3	few	TGTGCCAGCAGCTTAGGAGGCGGGGGGGTCACAGATACGCAGTATTTT	CASSLGGGGVTDTQYF
TRBD1	TRBV4-1	TRBJ1-2	NA	TGCGCCAGCAGCCAAGGGTGGGACAGGGGGCGCGGCTATGGCTACACCTTC	CASSQGWDRGRGYGYTF
TRBD2	TRBV3-1	TRBJ2-3	NA	TGTGCCAGCAGCCAAGCTAGCGGGGGGTTCACAGATACGCAGTATTTT	CASSQASGGFTDTQYF
NA	TRBV24-1	TRBJ1-5	NA	TGTGCCACCAGTGATTCCCATCAGGCGTATAGCAATCAGCCCCAGCATTTT	CATSDSHQAYSNQPQHF
NA	TRBV20-1	TRBJ1-2	many	TGCAGTGCTAGAGAAGGGGAGGTTTCTGGCTACACCTTC	CSAREGEVSGYTF
TRBD1	TRBV14	TRBJ2-2	NA	TGTGCCAGCAGCCAAGACCAGGGGGCAGTGTTATACGGGGAGCTGTTTTTT	CASSQDQGAVLYGELFF
NA	TRBV6-5	TRBJ1-1	NA	TGTGCCAGCAGTTCACGGTCGGACACTGAAGCTTTCTTT	CASSSRSDTEAFF
TRBD2	TRBV12-3/TRBV12-4	TRBJ2-5	many	TGTGCCAGCAGTTTAGGTCCAGCGGGGGGACAAGAGACCCAGTACTTC	CASSLGPAGGQETQYF
NA	TRBV11-2	TRBJ2-4	few	TGTGCCAGCAGCACCGCGGGACGAGGCAAAAACATTCAGTACTTC	CASSTAGRGKNIQYF
NA	TRBV6-1	TRBJ1-1	few	TGTGCCAGCAGTGCGGGCACAACGAACACTGAAGCTTTCTTT	CASSAGTTNTEAFF
NA	TRBV5-6	TRBJ2-7	NA	TGTGCCAGCAGCTTGAACCGGGACAAGAACTCCTACGAGCAGTACTTC	CASSLNRDKNSYEQYF
TRBD1	TRBV7-2	TRBJ1-3	few	TGTGCCAGCAGCTTAGACAGGGGCCGACGAAACACCATATATTTT	CASSLDRGRRNTIYF